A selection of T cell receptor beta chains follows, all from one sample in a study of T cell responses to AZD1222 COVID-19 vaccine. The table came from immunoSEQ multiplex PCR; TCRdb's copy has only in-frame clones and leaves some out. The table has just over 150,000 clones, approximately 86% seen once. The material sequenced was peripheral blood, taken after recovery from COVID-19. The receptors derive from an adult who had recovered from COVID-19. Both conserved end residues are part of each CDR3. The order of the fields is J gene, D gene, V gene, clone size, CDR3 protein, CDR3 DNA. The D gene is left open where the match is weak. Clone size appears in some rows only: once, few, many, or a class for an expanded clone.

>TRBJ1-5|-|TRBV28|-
CASSLHGSSNQPQHF
TGTGCCAGCAGTTTACACGGGAGCAGCAATCAGCCCCAGCATTTT
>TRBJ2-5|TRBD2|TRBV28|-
CASSPRLAGGETQYF
TGTGCCAGCAGTCCAAGACTAGCGGGAGGGGAGACCCAGTACTTC
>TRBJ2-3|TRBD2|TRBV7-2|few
CASSLLPGRVAATQYF
TGTGCCAGCAGCTTACTTCCCGGGAGGGTAGCGGCTACGCAGTATTTT
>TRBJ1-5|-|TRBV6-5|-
CASTGGGNQPQHF
TGTGCCAGCACTGGGGGGGGCAATCAGCCCCAGCATTTT
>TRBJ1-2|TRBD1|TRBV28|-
CASASNGLTGDYHHGYTF
TGTGCCAGCGCAAGTAACGGGTTGACAGGGGACTATCATCATGGCTACACCTTC
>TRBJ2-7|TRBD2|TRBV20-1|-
CSASWTSGWEQYF
TGCAGTGCTAGTTGGACTAGCGGGTGGGAGCAGTACTTC
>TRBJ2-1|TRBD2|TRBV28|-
CASTSGTSDNEQFF
TGTGCCAGCACATCCGGGACTAGCGACAATGAGCAGTTCTTC
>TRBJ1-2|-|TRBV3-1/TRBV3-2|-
CASSQDSRNYGYTF
TGTGCCAGCAGCCAAGATTCCCGGAACTATGGCTACACCTTC
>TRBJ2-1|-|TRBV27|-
CASSYRDITDEQFF
TGTGCCAGCAGTTATCGGGACATTACGGATGAGCAGTTCTTC
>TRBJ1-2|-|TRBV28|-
CASRVGQLNGYTF
TGTGCCAGCAGGGTTGGACAGTTAAATGGCTACACCTTC
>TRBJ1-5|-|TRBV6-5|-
CASSYITGGDQPQHF
TGTGCCAGCAGTTACATCACAGGCGGAGATCAGCCCCAGCATTTT
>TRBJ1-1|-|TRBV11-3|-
CASSYQGKHTEAFF
TGTGCCAGCAGTTATCAGGGAAAACACACTGAAGCTTTCTTT